The rows below give T cell receptor beta chains drawn from one sample of a study of cytomegalovirus exposure and HLA in healthy donors. Produced via immunoSEQ multiplex PCR; TCRdb's table is partial and in-frame only. The data hold around 170,000 clones, with 88% observed a single time. Source material: PBMCs. Receptor source: a man between 18 and 35 years old in good health and CMV-seronegative. CDR3s include the opening cysteine and the closing phenylalanine or tryptophan. Some rows mark clone size as missing; the rest say once, few, many or name a class of expanded clone.

j_call v_call clone_size cdr3_aa
TRBJ2-5 TRBV5-1 few CASSNRDRNQETQYF
TRBJ1-5 TRBV6-5 few CASSQQGYSNQPQHF
TRBJ1-2 TRBV5-1 NA CASSLATGGDGYTF
TRBJ2-7 TRBV4-3 NA CASSQGVGDEQYF
NA TRBV29-1 once CSVEGTSGSAYEQYF
TRBJ1-1 TRBV2 NA CASSEKGGRTEAFF
TRBJ1-2 TRBV27 NA CASSSFGTGGNYGYTF
TRBJ1-1 TRBV4-1 NA CASSPRTGTRRAFF
TRBJ2-1 TRBV6-5 NA CASSLAALGEQFF
TRBJ2-7 TRBV7-8 few CASSPRQGPSYEQYF
TRBJ1-5 TRBV19 once CASSITGMRSNQPQHF
TRBJ2-2 TRBV7-2 once CASTVSGTRVSGELFF
TRBJ1-1 TRBV7-9 once CASIPGQGTAMNTEAFF
TRBJ1-5 TRBV18 NA CASSPGGHSNQPQHF
TRBJ2-7 TRBV5-1 NA CASSLGTSGISSYEQYF
TRBJ1-2 TRBV4-1 NA CASSPRQGLANYGYTF
TRBJ1-1 TRBV6-6 NA CASSSQGSTEAFF
TRBJ1-6 TRBV6-5 NA CASSNLQGSPLHF
TRBJ1-2 TRBV28 NA CASSLLKRTGPLSVYGYTF
TRBJ1-4 TRBV7-9 NA CASSFLQGATNEKLFF
TRBJ2-1 TRBV27 NA CASSLIQRGEGEQFF
TRBJ2-3 TRBV28 NA CASSFGRGATDTQYF
TRBJ2-7 TRBV29-1 NA CSVGPAGDYEQYF
TRBJ1-4 TRBV10-3 NA CAISDGIRGEKLFF
TRBJ2-2 TRBV10-2 NA CASREGLAGAGELFF
TRBJ2-3 TRBV2 NA CASNPQRGASSTDTQYF
TRBJ2-2 TRBV11-2 NA CASSFGRGRGTGELFF
TRBJ1-1 TRBV7-7 NA CASSPRVGLNTEAFF
TRBJ2-1 TRBV6-5 NA CASSQGGWASNEQFF